The rows below give T cell receptor beta chains drawn from one sample of a study of cytomegalovirus exposure and HLA in healthy donors. Using immunoSEQ multiplex PCR, the repertoire was profiled, and TCRdb retains in-frame clones only, with some absent. The sample yields a few hundred thousand clones, 85% to 95% seen once. The sample was PBMCs. These receptors were obtained from a girl between 2 and 10 years old in good health and CMV-seronegative. Both conserved end residues are part of each CDR3. The D gene is left open where the match is weak. Size tells how often a clone was seen (once, few, many) or the class of an expanded clone, and some rows leave it out.

D gene	V gene	clone size	J gene	CDR3 DNA	CDR3 protein
-	TRBV11-2	-	TRBJ1-2	TGTGCCAGCAGCCCCCCAATCTGGCTTGGCTACACCTTC	CASSPPIWLGYTF
-	TRBV7-2	-	TRBJ2-7	TGTGCCAGCAGCTTAGGACTAGGAGGAAACGAGCAGTACTTC	CASSLGLGGNEQYF
-	TRBV9	-	TRBJ2-1	TGTGCCAGCAGCGTAGAATCTGATAGTGAGCAGTTCTTC	CASSVESDSEQFF
-	TRBV5-5	few	TRBJ1-4	TGTGCCAGCAGCTTGGATGGGAGTAAACTGTTTTTT	CASSLDGSKLFF
TRBD2	TRBV29-1	-	TRBJ2-7	TGCAGCGTAAGAGCGGGAGGTGCCTACGAGCAGTACTTC	CSVRAGGAYEQYF
TRBD2	TRBV15	-	TRBJ2-6	TGTGCCACCAGCAGGGGACTAGCTGGGGCCAACGTCCTGACTTTC	CATSRGLAGANVLTF
-	TRBV9	-	TRBJ1-1	TGTGCCAGCGGTAAGGGAGCGGAGTTAACTGAAGCTTTCTTT	CASGKGAELTEAFF
-	TRBV28	-	TRBJ1-2	TGTGCCAGCAGTCGAGTTACAGGGTACTATGGCTACACCTTC	CASSRVTGYYGYTF
TRBD2	TRBV29-1	-	TRBJ2-5	TGCAGCGTTGAAGAGATCGGGACACCGGGACTAGCGGGGTACCAAGAGACCCAGTACTTC	CSVEEIGTPGLAGYQETQYF
-	TRBV4-1	-	TRBJ2-7	TGCGCCAGCAGCAAACCCACGAGCGAGCAGTACTTC	CASSKPTSEQYF
-	TRBV20-1	-	TRBJ1-2	TGCAGTGCTAGATCCCCGGATGGCTACACCTTC	CSARSPDGYTF
TRBD1	TRBV9	-	TRBJ2-1	TGTGCCAGCAGCGTAGCGTATAGAGTGGGACAGGGCATCAATGAGCAGTTCTTC	CASSVAYRVGQGINEQFF
TRBD1	TRBV27	-	TRBJ2-1	TGTGCCAGCAGGGCGTGGGACAGCCTAAATGAGCAGTTCTTC	CASRAWDSLNEQFF
-	TRBV5-1	-	TRBJ2-2	TGCGCCAGCAGCTTGGAGACAGCTAACACCGGGGAGCTGTTTTTT	CASSLETANTGELFF
TRBD1	TRBV6-5	-	TRBJ1-1	TGTGCCAGCAAACAGGGGACTGAAGCTTTCTTT	CASKQGTEAFF
-	TRBV6-1	-	TRBJ1-1	TGTGCCAGCAAAAACGGGGCAGGGGACACTGAAGCTTTCTTT	CASKNGAGDTEAFF
TRBD2	TRBV12-5	-	TRBJ2-1	TGTGCTAGTGGTTCCCATCCGGGGGGGAGCAATGAGCAGTTCTTC	CASGSHPGGSNEQFF
-	TRBV2	-	TRBJ1-1	TGTGCCAGCATACAAGCGACCTCACTACTTAAGCTTTTCTTT	CASIQATSLLKLFF
-	TRBV19	-	TRBJ2-1	TGTGCCAGTAGTATAGATGGCTTAGTGGGAGGCGGAAGCTCCTACAATGAGCAGTTCTTC	CASSIDGLVGGGSSYNEQFF
-	TRBV5-5	-	TRBJ1-2	TGTGCCAGCAGCCGGGACTCGGATCCCTATGGCTACACCTTC	CASSRDSDPYGYTF
-	TRBV7-2	-	TRBJ2-7	TGTGCCAGCAGCTTAGTACTAGAGCTCTACGAGCAGTACTTC	CASSLVLELYEQYF
-	TRBV6-1	-	TRBJ1-4	TGTGCCAGCAGTGAAGCGCGTCTACTCCCTTTT	CASSEARLLPF
-	TRBV5-6	-	TRBJ2-1	TGTGCCAGCAGGGCGGAGGAGAGTCCAACGAGCAATGAGCAGTTCTTC	CASRAEESPTSNEQFF
-	TRBV18	-	TRBJ1-1	TGTGCCAGCTCCCCGACAGGGAACACTGAAGCTTTCTTT	CASSPTGNTEAFF
TRBD1	TRBV10-3	-	TRBJ1-2	TGTGCCATTGACGCCGGGACAGGGCTAAAAGGCTACACCTTC	CAIDAGTGLKGYTF
TRBD2	TRBV14	-	TRBJ2-1	TGTGCCAGCAGCCGCCAGGCGGGGGGCTACAATGAGCAGTTCTTC	CASSRQAGGYNEQFF
-	TRBV29-1	-	TRBJ2-1	TGCAGCGTTGTGGCTAGCCCCAGCCCCCTGAATGAGCAGTTCTTC	CSVVASPSPLNEQFF
-	TRBV7-3	-	TRBJ1-1	TGTGCCAGCAGCTTCTCAGGGGAGCACACTGAAGCTTTCTTT	CASSFSGEHTEAFF
-	TRBV29-1	-	TRBJ1-2	TGCAGCGTTGAAGGAGGGGGTGGCTACACCTTC	CSVEGGGGYTF
-	TRBV6-5	-	TRBJ1-3	TGTGCCAGCAGTGACATTCGCTCTGGAAACACCATATATTTT	CASSDIRSGNTIYF
TRBD1	TRBV7-6	-	TRBJ1-2	TGTGCCAGCAGCTCCGGGACAGGGTCCTATGGCTACACCTTC	CASSSGTGSYGYTF
-	TRBV5-1	-	TRBJ2-3	TGCGCCAGCAGCTTGGATCGCGTACTAGCTGTTGGGGATACGCAGTATTTT	CASSLDRVLAVGDTQYF
-	TRBV5-4	-	TRBJ1-2	TGTGCCAGCAGCTCCCCGGGAACTTCAGATGGCTACACCTTC	CASSSPGTSDGYTF
TRBD1	TRBV30	-	TRBJ2-7	TGTGCCTGGAGTGTGCTGGCAGGGGGAATCGAAGAGCAGTACTTC	CAWSVLAGGIEEQYF
-	TRBV6-1	-	TRBJ1-3	TGTGCCAGCAGTGATCCCGCGGACAGACAAAATTTTGGAAACACCATATCTTTT	CASSDPADRQNFGNTISF
TRBD1	TRBV7-2	-	TRBJ2-3	TGTGCCAGCAGCTTAGAGGGACAGATAGATACGCAGTATTTT	CASSLEGQIDTQYF
-	TRBV5-1	once	TRBJ2-5	TGCGCCAGCAGCTTGGGAGGGTCCCCTCAAGAGACCCAGTACTTC	CASSLGGSPQETQYF
TRBD2	TRBV9	-	TRBJ2-1	TGTGCCAGCAGCGTAGAACTAGCGGGGGGGCTTGATGAGCAGTTCTTC	CASSVELAGGLDEQFF
-	TRBV29-1	-	TRBJ1-4	TGCAGCGCTAGGACAGCCGAGGGGGAAAAACTGTTTTTT	CSARTAEGEKLFF
-	TRBV29-1	-	TRBJ1-5	TGCAGCGTGAGGACAGCGAACAATCAGCCCCAGCATTTT	CSVRTANNQPQHF
-	TRBV19	-	TRBJ1-1	TGTGCCAGTCTCACCCCCGGGGGGGGTCCTTCAGCAGCTTTCTTT	CASLTPGGGPSAAFF
-	TRBV7-9	-	TRBJ2-3	TGTTCCAGCAGCTTCAGGTGGGATACGCAGTATTTT	CSSSFRWDTQYF
TRBD1	TRBV5-1	-	TRBJ2-3	TGCGCCAGCGCGGAGGGACAGGGACCAGATACGCAGTATTTT	CASAEGQGPDTQYF
-	TRBV13	-	TRBJ2-7	TGTGCCAGCAGCTTAGGGCGGAACTACGAGCAGTACTTC	CASSLGRNYEQYF
TRBD1	TRBV5-8	-	TRBJ2-7	TGTGCCAGCAGCATCAGGGGGATCTACGAGCAGTACTTC	CASSIRGIYEQYF
-	TRBV9	-	TRBJ1-6	TGTGCCAGCAGCGCGTCGGGCGGGTCACCCCTCCACTTT	CASSASGGSPLHF
-	TRBV6-6	-	TRBJ2-3	TGTGCCAGCAGTTACTCTTCAGGGGCTACGCAGTATTTT	CASSYSSGATQYF
-	TRBV19	-	TRBJ1-1	TGTGCCACCTCATGGCAGGGGAGCACTGAAGCTTTCTTT	CATSWQGSTEAFF
TRBD2	TRBV5-1	-	TRBJ2-1	TGCACCAGCAGCTTGGTGGGGACTAGTCGCAATGAGCAGTTCTTC	CTSSLVGTSRNEQFF
TRBD1	TRBV10-3	-	TRBJ2-7	TGTGCCATCACAGGACAGGGGGAGTACGAGCAGTACTTC	CAITGQGEYEQYF
-	TRBV6-1	-	TRBJ2-7	TGTGCCAGTTCAATTGATCGCCTCGGGGAGCAGTACTTC	CASSIDRLGEQYF
TRBD1	TRBV5-1	-	TRBJ2-7	TGCGCCAGCAGCTTGGTTACAGGGGCCTACGAGCAGTACTTC	CASSLVTGAYEQYF
TRBD1	TRBV9	-	TRBJ1-2	TGTGCCAGCAGCGTCAGGGGGGACGGTCGGGACTATGGCTACACCTTC	CASSVRGDGRDYGYTF
TRBD2	TRBV27	-	TRBJ2-7	TGTGCCAGCAGCACTGGGGGGGGACTAGCGGGATTGTACGAGCAGTACTTC	CASSTGGGLAGLYEQYF
-	TRBV28	-	TRBJ2-1	TGTGCCAGCAGAGCCGGGACACCTACCAGCAATGAGCAGTTCTTC	CASRAGTPTSNEQFF
TRBD1	TRBV30	-	TRBJ1-1	TGTGCCTGGAGGGGGGGACAGGGGGCCCGATACACTGAAGCTTTCTTT	CAWRGGQGARYTEAFF
-	TRBV25-1	-	TRBJ1-6	TGTGCCAGCAGGGTCGACAGTAATTCACCCCTCCACTTT	CASRVDSNSPLHF
-	TRBV19	few	TRBJ1-4	TGTGCCAGTAGTAGCGGTTTAGCCGAAAAACTGTTTTTT	CASSSGLAEKLFF
TRBD1	TRBV5-1	-	TRBJ1-1	TGCGCCAGCAACCGACAGGGTACTATGAACACTGAAGCTTTCTTT	CASNRQGTMNTEAFF